Listed below are T cell receptor beta chains from one sample, sequenced in a study of early T cells in non-severe SARS-CoV-2 infection. Each CDR3 protein gets one entry after TCRdb re-called the 5' RACE reads with MiXCR. The sample contains approximately 77,000 distinct CDR3 sequences, about 5% of which appear only once. The sample here was whole blood, taken at baseline. These receptor sequences come from an adult who was a healthcare worker with PCR-confirmed SARS-CoV-2 infection or an uninfected control (not recorded which). CDR3s include the opening cysteine and the closing phenylalanine or tryptophan. The size field is filled for only some rows; it gives once, few, many or a size class.

J,size,V,CDR3
TRBJ2-7,few,TRBV19,CASSRTDYEQYF
TRBJ1-2,many,TRBV29-1,CSVWTGQEAGYTF
TRBJ1-5,few,TRBV2,CASGGGNLQPQHF
TRBJ2-1,many,TRBV6-5,CASSSGTSGSYNEQFF
TRBJ2-2,.,TRBV2,CARRRAPGELFF
TRBJ2-3,many,TRBV12-3/TRBV12-4,CASGGGTDTQYF
TRBJ2-7,few,TRBV5-1,CASSSGLTTSYEQYF
TRBJ2-1,many,TRBV18,CASSYNEQFF
TRBJ1-5,many,TRBV6-5,CASSYPGAGQPQHF
TRBJ2-5,few,TRBV11-2,CASSFDPGGTQYF